A single sample gave rise to the 16 T cell receptor beta chains below, sequenced in a study of cytomegalovirus exposure and HLA in healthy donors. PCR employed 60 Vbeta and 13 Jbeta primers. The data were produced by immunoSEQ multiplex PCR, yet TCRdb's version contains in-frame clones alone and is incomplete. The table lists 180,000 or so clones, approximately 79% of them singletons. The sequenced material came from PBMCs. The receptor source for this set is a man aged 45-65 years in good health and CMV-seropositive.

The V gene is TRBV7-9, the J gene TRBJ2-5, with D possibly TRBD1 on 6 matching bases. V was clipped by 1 base and J by 5 bases, with 14 bases between them. The CDR3 length is 15 residues. Per the germline V gene, CDR1 is SEHNR and CDR2 is FQNEAQ (reference sequence). DNA of the CDR3: TGTGCCAGCAGCTTAGACGGACAGTCAGAGGAGACCCAGTACTTC. Its translation is CASSLDGQSEETQYF.

J is TRBJ2-3 and V is TRBV19; the D gene is possibly TRBD2 (5 bases). With 2 bases removed from V and 5 bases from J, the gap between germline ends came to 14 bases. CDR1 is LNHDA and CDR2 is SQIVND in the germline V gene (reference sequence). The CDR3 loop spans 15 amino acids. Written as DNA, the CDR3 is TGTGCCAGTAGTATATTCCCGACGGCGGGAGATACGCAGTATTTT. Translated: CASSIFPTAGDTQYF.

This sequence joins TRBV2 and TRBJ1-6, with 8 positions matching TRBD1. The CDR3 length is 14 residues. The ends lost 1 base at V and 10 bases at J; junction bases unmatched: 3. From germline, CDR1 is SNHLY and CDR2 FYNNEI. The CDR3 sequence: CASSEEGQVSPLHF. CDR3 DNA: TGTGCCAGCAGTGAAGAGGGACAGGTCTCACCCCTCCACTTT.

This clone was recorded a few times. The chain employs TRBV11-3 and TRBJ1-1; no definite D call. The CDR3 is 14 amino acids. With 5 bases removed from V and 6 bases from J, the gap between germline ends came to 16 bases. Germline lookup yields CDR1 SGHNT and CDR2 YENEEA. The CDR3 nucleotides are TGTGCCAGCAGCCCCACCGGCTCGAGGGCTGAAGCTTTCTTT. The encoded protein is CASSPTGSRAEAFF.

This rearrangement joins TRBV19 to TRBJ1-4, with 8 bases matching TRBD1. Germline CDR1 reads LNHDA; CDR2 reads SQIVND (reference sequence). Trimming at V came to 5 bases and at J to 8 bases, leaving 13 bases not matched to a gene. CDR3 length equals 16 residues. CDR3 DNA sequence: TGTGCCAGTAGTTTCGGACAGGGAGCTGGCGAGGAAAAACTGTTTTTT. It yields the protein CASSFGQGAGEEKLFF.

The rearrangement links TRBV15 to TRBJ1-1, with 8 bases matching TRBD1. Germline V gene lookup returns CDR1 LNHNV and CDR2 YYDKDF (reference sequence). The J segment lost 11 bases and the V segment lost 0 bases, leaving 8 bases of the junction unmatched. CDR3 length: 14 residues. The CDR3 nucleotides are TGTGCCACCAGCAGAGATCGCCAGGGGGCTGGGGCTTTCTTT. It translates to CATSRDRQGAGAFF.

Details on this clone: One end of the junction does not line up with germline, which may come from a read error. The sample holds other DNA sequences that translate to the same CDR3. The rearrangement joins TRBV28 to TRBJ2-6, with D possibly being TRBD1 (6 bases). This CDR3 is built from 15 residues. CDR1 is MDHEN and CDR2 is SYDVKM in the germline V gene. CDR3 protein: CASRKPGVGANVLTF. Written as DNA, the CDR3 is TGTGCCAGCAGAAAACCAGGGGTTGGGGCCAACGTCCTAACTTTC.

Regarding this clone: Other DNA sequences in the same sample also yield this CDR3. The chain uses TRBV5-6 and TRBJ2-7; 8 bases agree with TRBD1. Trimming at V came to 4 bases and at J to 7 bases, leaving 7 bases not matched to a gene. The CDR3 is 13 amino acids. Germline V gives CDR1 SGHDT, CDR2 YYEEEE. CDR3 sequence (DNA): TGTGCCAGCAGCCCGGGAACAGGGGGAGAGCAGTACTTC. Translating it yields CASSPGTGGEQYF.

This chain links TRBV5-1 with TRBJ2-2; TRBD2 matches 7 bases. With 3 bases clipped from V and 4 bases from J, the junction kept 6 bases outside the gene matches. In germline, CDR1 is SGHRS, CDR2 YFSETQ. The CDR3 has 15 amino acids. CDR3 region: CASSSGGGTTGELFF. CDR3 DNA: TGCGCCAGCAGCTCGGGCGGGGGTACCACCGGGGAGCTGTTTTTT.

Only a few counts were recorded for this clone. The chain joins TRBV25-1 to TRBJ2-2; D ambiguous. The CDR3 runs 14 residues. Trimming stripped 2 bases from V and 5 bases from J, with 9 bases between. Germline V CDR1 and CDR2: MGHDK, SYGVNS. The CDR3 DNA reads as TGTGCCAGCAGTGAAAACAGAAGGACCGGGGAGCTGTTTTTT. It yields the protein CASSENRRTGELFF.

The chain carries TRBV6-6 and TRBJ2-1, with 7 bases lining up with TRBD2. The CDR3 has 15 amino acids. Losses at the gene ends were 6 bases for V and 1 base for J; bases not matched to a gene: 6. CDR1 and CDR2 from the germline V gene are MNHNY and SVGAGI (reference sequence). The CDR3 spells CASRLEAGSYNEQFF. In DNA form, the CDR3 reads TGTGCCAGCAGACTCGAAGCGGGGTCCTACAATGAGCAGTTCTTC.

This clone showed up just once. The V and J genes are TRBV2 and TRBJ2-2, with 8 positions matching TRBD1. Germline CDR1 is SNHLY and CDR2 is FYNNEI. The CDR3 has 16 amino acids. V shed 5 bases, J shed 6 bases, and the junction held 11 bases outside the gene matches. CDR3 DNA: TGTGCCAGCAGTCAGGGGTTGGACAGGGCGGCCGGGGAGCTGTTTTTT. It translates to CASSQGLDRAAGELFF. Using reference TRBV2 and TRBJ2-2 for the parts outside the CDR3, the full variable domain is EPEVTQTPSHQVTQMGQEVILRCVPISNHLYFYWYRQILGQKVEFLVSFYNNEISEKSEIFDDQFSVERPDGSNFTLKIRSTKLEDSAMYFCASSQGLDRAAGELFFGEGSRLTVL.

This rearrangement joins TRBV15 to TRBJ1-5; a weak D match, TRBD1 (5 bases). This CDR3 contains 15 residues. Per germline, CDR1 LNHNV and CDR2 YYDKDF (reference sequence). V lost 5 bases, J lost 1 base, and 12 bases lay in between. This CDR3 is CATSDVRGSNQPQHF. In nucleotides, the CDR3 is TGTGCCACCAGCGATGTCCGGGGGAGCAATCAGCCCCAGCATTTT.

This chain links TRBV19 with TRBJ1-2, with D perhaps TRBD1 (5 bases). Trimming pared 5 bases from V and 4 bases from J, leaving 20 bases between. CDR1 is LNHDA, CDR2 SQIVND, per germline (reference sequence). The CDR3 has 16 residues. CDR3 region: CASSFGPQETTYGYTF. DNA of the CDR3: TGTGCCAGTAGTTTTGGCCCACAGGAGACCACCTATGGCTACACCTTC.

CDR3 sequence reads: CASSLREWGGTGELFF. CDR3 DNA sequence: TGTGCCAGCAGCTTGAGGGAATGGGGCGGCACCGGGGAGCTGTTTTTT. The V and J genes are TRBV5-4 and TRBJ2-2; D may be TRBD1 (5 bases). Germline lookup yields CDR1 SGHNT and CDR2 YYREEE (reference sequence). The CDR3 spans 16 residues. V lost 1 base to trimming and J lost 4 bases, with 14 bases between them.

The chain has TRBV9 and TRBJ1-4; tentatively, D is TRBD1 (5 bases). V gave up 0 bases and J gave up 3 bases, with 9 bases separating them. Germline CDR1 reads SGDLS; CDR2 reads YYNGEE. The CDR3 contains 15 residues. The CDR3 loop is CASSVGWGSNEKLFF. CDR3 DNA: TGTGCCAGCAGCGTAGGATGGGGCTCTAATGAAAAACTGTTTTTT. The variable domain in full, with the rest retrieved from reference TRBV9 and TRBJ1-4, is DSGVTQTPKHLITATGQRVTLRCSPRSGDLSVYWYQQSLDQGLQFLIQYYNGEERAKGNILERFSAQQFPDLHSELNLSSLELGDSALYFCASSVGWGSNEKLFFGSGTQLSVL.